This T cell receptor (beta chain) was obtained from a study of blood T cell repertoires in COVID-19. Germline V gene sequence: CDR1 SGHRS, CDR2 YFSETQ. The CDR3 totals 14 residues. The V gene lost 0 bases and the J gene lost 8 bases, with 14 bases spanning the gap. The protocol was immunoSEQ multiplex PCR, while the TCRdb copy is restricted to in-frame clones and leaves out a portion. The repertoire holds over 250,000 clones, with about 85% as singletons. Sequencing used peripheral blood. The sequence came from a man aged 60-69 years who had recovered from COVID-19. The V call is TRBV5-1, the J call TRBJ1-2; D gene ambiguous. CDR3: CASSLARYLEGYTF. Here the CDR3 DNA reads TGCGCCAGCAGCTTGGCCCGCTATTTGGAGGGCTACACCTTC.